Listed below are T cell receptor beta chains from one sample, sequenced in a study of blood T cell repertoires in COVID-19. This table comes from immunoSEQ multiplex PCR, and its TCRdb copy is limited to in-frame clones, with some not included. The sample lists 300,000 to 350,000 clones, roughly nine tenths occurring once. Sequences were obtained from peripheral blood. Every receptor here comes from a man between 18 and 29 years old with active or convalescent COVID-19. CDR3s include the opening cysteine and the closing phenylalanine or tryptophan. The order of the fields is CDR3 length, J gene, V gene, CDR3 protein.

18,TRBJ2-3,TRBV28,CASSFSWPTGESTDTQYF
21,TRBJ1-2,TRBV11-3,CASSSDRGRVVPGKSNYGYTF
16,TRBJ1-3,TRBV4-3,CASSQGYRDSGNTIYF
15,TRBJ1-2,TRBV2,CASISFGDRVNSYTF
12,TRBJ2-7,TRBV5-1,CASSLSGYEQYF
13,TRBJ1-5,TRBV2,CASKGQGIQPQHF
14,TRBJ1-1,TRBV6-5,CASRRGWMNTEAFF
13,TRBJ2-5,TRBV11-3,CASSRQGGETQYF
14,TRBJ2-3,TRBV11-2,CASSLARGTDTQYF
19,TRBJ1-1,TRBV6-4,CASSDSLFRDRVDNTEAFF
17,TRBJ2-2,TRBV11-2,CASSTYDTPGRRGELFF
15,TRBJ2-5,TRBV28,CASSTQRGAQETQYF
19,TRBJ2-5,TRBV24-1,CATSDHHRGGHIWSETQYF
16,TRBJ2-3,TRBV7-6,CASSLVMDRGPDTQYF
14,TRBJ2-1,TRBV28,CASSFTSGGGEQFF
14,TRBJ2-7,TRBV13,CASSWDRGRYEQYF
13,TRBJ2-7,TRBV5-1,CASSLFRGQEQYF
12,TRBJ1-2,TRBV29-1,CSVEEWDRVYTF
15,TRBJ2-1,TRBV10-3,CAISEYLSSYNEQFF
13,TRBJ2-5,TRBV2,CASKGQLQETQYF
14,TRBJ1-3,TRBV15,CATSRALSGNTIYF
14,TRBJ1-1,TRBV7-9,CASSVFAGSTEAFF